Below, one TCR beta chain is given with its context. Antigen unknown. This sample was included in a study of cytomegalovirus exposure and HLA in healthy donors. The PCR was carried out with 60 Vbeta primers and 13 Jbeta primers. Clones were sequenced by immunoSEQ multiplex PCR, and TCRdb holds only the in-frame ones, with some missing. The table lists some 160,000 clones, 65% to 85% of them singletons, with 2% to 2.5% in the top ten. Study conclusions and caveats: The authors later linked a missense DCLRE1C variant to TCR beta V- and J-gene trimming.

The CDR3 sequence is 17 residues long. The germline gives CDR1 MNHEY, CDR2 SMNVEV (reference sequence). After removal of 6 bases from V and 0 bases from J, the junction contained 10 bases not matched to a gene. The TCR sequence derives from a man between 60 and 75 years old in good health and CMV-seronegative. The V and J genes are TRBV27 and TRBJ2-2; 7 nucleotides line up with TRBD1. The sample taken for sequencing was PBMCs. The CDR3 loop reads CASSRTDRDPNTGELFF. CDR3 bases: TGTGCCAGCAGCCGAACCGACAGGGATCCGAACACCGGGGAGCTGTTTTTT.